A single sample gave rise to the 32 T cell receptor beta chains below, sequenced in a study of regulatory T cells in long-lasting Graves disease. Libraries of TCR beta came from iRepertoire HTBI primers plus Arm-PCR of CDR3 regions. TCRdb redid the calling of the multiplex PCR reads with MiXCR, one entry per CDR3 protein. The sample holds 550,000 to 650,000 distinct CDR3 sequences, about 16% seen once. Time point meaning: newly diagnosed GD, antithyroid drugs for less than 3 months. The TCR library used RNA extracted from PBMCs. These sequences were also reported in another study, on T cells in Graves' hyperthyroidism and ophthalmopathy.

The sequences come from peripheral blood mononuclear cells (PBMCs), collected at new diagnosis, from a patient treated with antithyroid drugs. The origin of the receptors is a man aged 18 to 30 with Graves disease.

This clonotype has just a few counts. The chain is built from TRBV6-5 and TRBJ2-7; D unresolved. With 0 bases removed from V and 3 bases from J, the gap between germline ends came to 9 bases. Germline V gives CDR1 MNHEY, CDR2 SVGAGI. This CDR3 has 14 residues. The CDR3 loop is CASSYSTINYEQYF. Here the CDR3 DNA reads TGTGCCAGCAGTTACTCGACGATCAACTACGAGCAGTACTTC.

This clonotype was seen repeatedly, ten times or more. The chain has TRBV12-3 or TRBV12-4 and TRBJ2-7; the match to TRBD2 covers 7 bases. This CDR3 spans 14 amino acids. V gave up 6 bases and J gave up 6 bases; unmatched junction bases: 11. The CDR3 region has the DNA TGTGCCAGCAGGCCGACTAGCTTTGGTGGCGAGCAGTACTTC. This translates into CASRPTSFGGEQYF.

This clonotype was observed at least ten times. V usage is TRBV20-1 and J usage is TRBJ1-5; possibly TRBD1 for D (6 bases). This CDR3 region has 17 residues. CDR1 is DFQATT and CDR2 is SNEGSKA in the germline V gene (reference sequence). The V gene lost 1 base and the J gene lost 3 bases, with 19 bases spanning the gap. CDR3 residues: CSARVGGGGGPNQPQHF. The CDR3, as DNA: TGCAGTGCTAGAGTGGGGGGAGGTGGGGGCCCCAATCAGCCCCAGCATTTT.

This clonotype was seen once. The junction departs from germline at one end; a sequencing error may be responsible. The chain recombines TRBV7-9 with TRBJ2-1, with TRBD1 as a possible D gene (6 bases). CDR3 length: 13 residues. Germline CDR1 reads SEHNR; CDR2 reads FQNEAQ (reference sequence). The CDR3 DNA reads as TGTGCTAGCAGCTCACAGGGAACCGATGAGCAGTTCTTC. This encodes CASSSQGTDEQFF.

Note on this clonotype: Lacking the conserved final phenylalanine or tryptophan, this CDR3 likely reflects a read error. The CDR3 is CASIRRGHDYGYTV. CDR3 DNA: TGTGCCAGTATAAGGAGGGGGCACGACTATGGCTACACCGTC. The chain employs TRBV19 and TRBJ1-2, with 7 bases that match TRBD1. The CDR3 consists of 14 residues. Trimming took 7 bases from V and 3 from J; bases not matched to a gene: 8. Germline V gene lookup returns CDR1 LNHDA and CDR2 SQIVND (reference sequence).

The V call is TRBV7-9, the J call TRBJ2-3; no clear D. Trimming left V 5 bases short and J 2 bases short, with 17 bases between. The V gene's germline CDR1 is SEHNR and CDR2 FQNEAQ (reference sequence). The CDR3 consists of 16 residues. The CDR3 coding sequence is TGTGCCAGCAGCACTTCCGGAGTTTTCCTCACAGATACGCAGTATTTT. Residues: CASSTSGVFLTDTQYF.

This clonotype was seen repeatedly, ten times or more. V usage is TRBV7-8 and J usage is TRBJ2-1; 9 bases line up with TRBD2. Germline CDR1 reads SGHVS; CDR2 reads FQNEAQ. Trimming at V came to 4 bases and at J to 6 bases, leaving 16 bases not matched to a gene. This CDR3 has 18 residues. CDR3 region: CASSSGGGASGMGNEQFF. In nucleotides, the CDR3 is TGTGCCAGCAGCTCAGGAGGTGGGGCTAGCGGGATGGGCAATGAGCAGTTCTTC.

This clonotype was picked up many times. The V gene is TRBV2, the J gene TRBJ2-4; D unclear. CDR1 is SNHLY, CDR2 FYNNEI, per germline. Trimming removed 3 bases at V and 1 base at J, with 10 bases between. CDR3 length: 15 amino acids. CDR3 amino acids: CASSDYVFAKNIQYF. CDR3 coding DNA: TGTGCCAGCAGTGATTACGTGTTCGCCAAAAACATTCAGTACTTC.

This clonotype has only one observation. With a much larger clone just one base away, this may be a read error. This chain's CDR3 is CASSARTSGDYEQYF. CDR3 nucleotides: TGTGCCAGCAGCGCCAGGACTAGCGGGGACTACGAGCAGTACTTC. The rearrangement links TRBV7-2 to TRBJ2-7; 12 bases fit TRBD2. The CDR3 runs 15 residues. Germline V gene lookup returns CDR1 SGHTA and CDR2 FQGNSA. The V gene end was trimmed by 5 bases and the J gene end by 3 bases; junction bases not matched to a gene: 5.

At least ten counts were recorded for this clonotype. The rearrangement uses TRBV11-1 and TRBJ2-7; 7 bases fit TRBD2. The germline V gene has CDR1 SGHAT and CDR2 FQDESV (reference sequence). The CDR3 has 14 residues. With 4 bases clipped from V and 6 bases from J, the junction kept 9 bases outside the gene matches. This chain's CDR3 is CASSYLAGDVEQYF. The CDR3 coding sequence is TGTGCCAGCAGCTACCTTGCGGGAGATGTCGAGCAGTACTTC.

This clonotype was picked up many times. The genes are TRBV11-2 and TRBJ2-1, with 11 bases aligning to TRBD2. CDR1 and CDR2 from the germline V gene are SGHAT and FQNNGV. Unmatched junction bases numbered 2, after V lost 5 bases and J lost 2 bases. The CDR3 extends over 15 amino acids. Here the CDR3 reads CASSRLAGPYNEQFF. CDR3 DNA: TGTGCCAGCAGCAGACTAGCGGGACCCTACAATGAGCAGTTCTTC.

This clonotype was counted a few times. This sequence joins TRBV19 and TRBJ2-7; D gene ambiguous. This CDR3 spans 14 amino acids. V was trimmed by 2 bases and J by 5 bases, leaving 13 bases between them. CDR1 is LNHDA and CDR2 is SQIVND in the germline V gene (reference sequence). DNA for the CDR3: TGTGCCAGTAGTATATTAGGCCTGTTCGACGAGCAGTACTTC. Its translation: CASSILGLFDEQYF.

The V call is TRBV15, the J call TRBJ1-5, with D uncertain. CDR1 and CDR2 (germline): LNHNV, YYDKDF (reference sequence). V was trimmed by 1 base and J by 5 bases, leaving 12 bases between them. The CDR3 spans 15 residues. Written as DNA, the CDR3 is TGTGCCACCAGCAGAGCTCCGTCGAAGGATCAGCCCCAGCATTTT. Amino acid sequence: CATSRAPSKDQPQHF.

CDR3 nucleotide sequence: TGTGCCAGCAGTTACTCGATAGTAGGAACAGGGGCATTATCCGGGGAGCTGTTTTTT. It is translated as CASSYSIVGTGALSGELFF. The chain recombines TRBV6-5 with TRBJ2-2, with 7 bases fitting TRBD1. The CDR3 spans 19 residues. The trim removed 0 bases at V and 6 bases at J, leaving 16 bases unmatched. Germline assignment: CDR1 MNHEY and CDR2 SVGAGI.

This clonotype was observed a few times. The chain recombines TRBV29-1 with TRBJ2-1, with D possibly TRBD1 on 5 matching bases. This CDR3 has 16 residues. Germline V lookup: CDR1 SQVTM, CDR2 ANQGSEA. V lost 3 bases and J 0 bases, leaving 15 bases between the germline ends. This chain's CDR3 is CSVESGGASSYNEQFF. DNA of the CDR3: TGCAGCGTTGAGTCGGGTGGGGCCAGCTCCTACAATGAGCAGTTCTTC.

This clonotype was seen a few times. This chain links TRBV5-5 with TRBJ1-2; weak D call: TRBD1 (5 bases). The CDR3 has 16 amino acids. The V end lost 0 bases, the J end lost 0 bases, and 12 bases lay between the germline ends. Germline CDR1 SGHKS, CDR2 YYEKEE (reference sequence). Written as DNA, the CDR3 is TGTGCCAGCAGCTTGGGGTTGGGGGGTTCTAACTATGGCTACACCTTC. This gives the protein CASSLGLGGSNYGYTF.

This clonotype showed up many times. The V call is TRBV7-9, the J call TRBJ2-7; 8 bases are shared with TRBD2. The V gene end was trimmed by 2 bases and the J gene end by 7 bases; junction bases not matched to a gene: 7. The CDR3 spans 14 residues. Germline V gene data show CDR1 as SEHNR and CDR2 as FQNEAQ (reference sequence). The CDR3 DNA sequence: TGTGCCAGCAGCTTAAGTACCGGGAGGGGAGAGCAGTACTTC. The encoded protein is CASSLSTGRGEQYF.

The rearrangement uses TRBV19 and TRBJ2-1, with TRBD2 identical over 11 bases. Germline CDR1 reads LNHDA; CDR2 reads SQIVND (reference sequence). The CDR3 consists of 17 residues. Unmatched junction bases numbered 10, after V lost 5 bases and J lost 4 bases. The CDR3 protein is CASSWVLAGGSYNEQFF. In DNA form, the CDR3 reads TGTGCCAGTAGTTGGGTTCTAGCGGGAGGATCATACAATGAGCAGTTCTTC. Full variable domain (outside the CDR3, taken from reference TRBV19 and TRBJ2-1): DGGITQSPKYLFRKEGQNVTLSCEQNLNHDAMYWYRQDPGQGLRLIYYSQIVNDFQKGDIAEGYSVSREKKESFPLTVTSAQKNPTAFYLCASSWVLAGGSYNEQFFGPGTRLTVL.

This clonotype was seen many times. V usage is TRBV27 and J usage is TRBJ2-1; 7 positions match TRBD2. This CDR3 contains 13 residues. CDR1 and CDR2 (germline): MNHEY, SMNVEV (reference sequence). The trim removed 3 bases at V and 9 bases at J, leaving 5 bases unmatched. CDR3 sequence reads: CASSLGGGSEQFF. CDR3 bases: TGTGCCAGCAGTTTGGGGGGGGGGAGTGAGCAGTTCTTC.

This clonotype was picked up many times. The chain employs TRBV18 and TRBJ2-1; D perhaps matches TRBD2 (5 bases). With 0 bases removed from V and 4 bases from J, the gap between germline ends came to 13 bases. Germline loops: CDR1 KGHSH, CDR2 LQKENI. The CDR3 runs 16 residues. The CDR3 sequence: CASSPPSLAGYNEQFF. The DNA of the CDR3 is TGTGCCAGCTCACCACCTAGTCTAGCCGGATACAATGAGCAGTTCTTC. Full variable domain (outside the CDR3, taken from reference TRBV18 and TRBJ2-1): NAGVMQNPRHLVRRRGQEARLRCSPMKGHSHVYWYRQLPEEGLKFMVYLQKENIIDESGMPKERFSAEFPKEGPSILRIQQVVRGDSAAYFCASSPPSLAGYNEQFFGPGTRLTVL.

Ten or more counts support this clonotype. The CDR3 here is CSAELASYNEQFF. CDR3 sequence (DNA): TGCAGTGCCGAGCTAGCTTCATACAATGAGCAGTTCTTC. This chain joins TRBV20-1 and TRBJ2-1; D might be TRBD2 (5 bases). Trimming took off 6 bases at V and 4 bases at J, with 13 bases between the two ends. This CDR3 comprises 13 residues. Germline V gives CDR1 DFQATT, CDR2 SNEGSKA (reference sequence).

This clonotype was picked up many times. This rearrangement joins TRBV12-3 or TRBV12-4 to TRBJ2-2; maybe TRBD2 (5 bases). The CDR3 spans 14 residues. The V end was cut by 3 bases, the J end by 4 bases, with 9 bases between. CDR3 protein: CASSLGAGTGELFF. The CDR3 bases are TGTGCCAGCAGTTTGGGCGCGGGCACCGGGGAGCTGTTTTTT.

In its sample, this clonotype was seen a few times. The V gene is TRBV29-1, the J gene TRBJ1-2, with D unclear. V was shortened by 3 bases and J by 7 bases, with 9 bases between the two germline ends. CDR3 length: 11 amino acids. Germline V gene data show CDR1 as SQVTM and CDR2 as ANQGSEA. The CDR3 coding sequence is TGCAGCGTTGAGGGCTACCCTGGCTACACCTTC. This sequence encodes CSVEGYPGYTF.

The sample holds a few counts of this clonotype. The rearrangement links TRBV6-2 or TRBV6-3 to TRBJ2-2, with D perhaps given as TRBD1 or TRBD2 (5 bases each). V dropped 2 bases and J dropped 5 bases, with 18 bases sitting between them. Germline assignment: CDR1 MNHEY and CDR2 SVGEGT. The CDR3 extends over 17 amino acids. The CDR3 loop reads CASSYPRTSSGTGELFF. CDR3 DNA: TGTGCCAGCAGTTACCCCCGGACATCTTCGGGGACCGGGGAGCTGTTTTTT.

This clonotype was observed a handful of times. The chain employs TRBV7-9 and TRBJ2-7, with 12 nucleotides matching TRBD1. J was trimmed by 4 bases and V by 5 bases; bases with no gene match: 6. Germline V CDR1 and CDR2: SEHNR, FQNEAQ (reference sequence). The CDR3 runs 15 residues. CDR3 loop: CASSRDRGRVYEQYF. CDR3 in DNA: TGTGCCAGCAGCCGGGACAGGGGGCGAGTTTACGAGCAGTACTTC.

This clonotype was seen ten or more times. CDR3 residues: CASSWRVGTEAFF. Here the CDR3 DNA reads TGTGCCAGCAGTTGGCGGGTGGGAACTGAAGCTTTCTTT. The rearrangement joins TRBV6-5 to TRBJ1-1; D is unclear. V was trimmed by 4 bases and J by 5 bases, leaving 11 bases between them. The CDR3 runs 13 residues. Per the germline V gene, CDR1 is MNHEY and CDR2 is SVGAGI.

In regard to this clonotype: A much larger clone differs by one base, so this may be a read error. The chain joins TRBV2 to TRBJ2-3, with D possibly being TRBD2 (5 bases). V gave up 4 bases and J gave up 0 bases, with 14 bases separating them. This CDR3 contains 16 residues. CDR1 is SNHLY, CDR2 FYNNEI, per germline. Here the CDR3 reads CASSGPPRASTDTQYF. In DNA, the CDR3 is TGTGCCAGCAGTGGTCCCCCGAGGGCAAGCACAGATACGCAGTATTTT.

The genes are TRBV7-3 and TRBJ2-1, with 10 bases fitting TRBD2. V lost 2 bases and J lost 8; bases outside the gene matches: 6. The CDR3 spans 15 residues. Germline CDR1 and CDR2: SGHTA and FQGTGA. Written as DNA, the CDR3 is TGTGCCAGCAGCTTAGTACTAGCGGGAATGGATGAGCAGTTCTTC. Amino acids: CASSLVLAGMDEQFF.

The table lists this clonotype with a few counts. The V call is TRBV27, the J call TRBJ1-4; D not certain. Trimming pared 4 bases from V and 5 bases from J, leaving 20 bases between. Germline V CDR1 and CDR2: MNHEY, SMNVEV (reference sequence). The CDR3 loop spans 17 amino acids. CDR3 nucleotides: TGTGCCAGCAGTTATCGTTTGTGGGCGGCCGGAAATGAAAAACTGTTTTTT. Encoded protein: CASSYRLWAAGNEKLFF. Together with reference TRBV27 and TRBJ1-4, the CDR3 gives the full variable domain: EAQVTQNPRYLITVTGKKLTVTCSQNMNHEYMSWYRQDPGLGLRQIYYSMNVEVTDKGDVPEGYKVSRKEKRNFPLILESPSPNQTSLYFCASSYRLWAAGNEKLFFGSGTQLSVL.

The V and J genes are TRBV10-3 and TRBJ2-1, with TRBD2 matching over 12 bases. The DNA end is a closer match to TRBJ2-5, so the J assignment may be wrong. CDR1 and CDR2 (germline): ENHRY, SYGVKD. This CDR3 comprises 16 residues. CDR3 nucleotide sequence: TGTGCCATCAGCCGCGGACTAGCGGGAAGCCAAGAGACCCAGTACTTC. Amino acid sequence: CAISRGLAGSQETQYF.

The sample holds many counts of this clonotype. V usage is TRBV12-3 or TRBV12-4 and J usage is TRBJ1-2; the D is unclear. Trimming stripped 5 bases from V and 5 bases from J, with 9 bases between. The CDR3 spans 12 residues. The CDR3 loop reads CASSRDRYGYTF. The CDR3 region has the DNA TGTGCCAGCAGTCGAGATAGATATGGCTACACCTTC.

The chain carries TRBV6-1 and TRBJ2-7; D is unresolved. Germline V CDR1 and CDR2: MNHNS, SASEGT. CDR3 length: 13 residues. Trimming shortened V by 4 bases and J by 2 bases, and 9 bases separated the two germline ends. The DNA of the CDR3 is TGTGCCAGCAGTGTTGCGGAACCCTACGAGCAGTACTTC. Translating it yields CASSVAEPYEQYF.